The 29 T cell receptor beta chains below all came from one sample that was sequenced in a study of cytomegalovirus exposure and HLA in healthy donors. TCRdb keeps only in-frame clones here, not all; method: immunoSEQ multiplex PCR. The sample records approximately 160,000 clones, about 96% being singletons. Sequencing input: PBMCs. Receptor source: a woman younger than 30 in good health and CMV-seronegative.

V gene TRBV6-5 combines with J gene TRBJ2-3; D uncertain. V lost 6 bases and J 4 bases, leaving 17 bases between the germline ends. Germline values: CDR1 MNHEY, CDR2 SVGAGI. This CDR3 has 15 residues. CDR3 residues: CASREITGYPDTQYF. Written as DNA, the CDR3 is TGTGCCAGCAGGGAAATTACCGGGTACCCAGATACGCAGTATTTT.

This chain joins TRBV6-6 and TRBJ1-1; 7 positions match TRBD1. CDR1 and CDR2 from the germline V gene are MNHNY and SVGAGI (reference sequence). The CDR3 is made up of 14 amino acids. Trimming removed 7 bases from V and 3 bases from J; junction bases left unmatched: 8. The CDR3 region is CASTPQGRDTEAFF. CDR3 sequence (DNA): TGTGCCAGCACACCACAGGGGCGAGACACTGAAGCTTTCTTT.

The chain recombines TRBV4-3 with TRBJ2-6; 13 positions agree with TRBD2. The CDR3 covers 18 residues. J lost 1 base, V lost 4 bases, and 4 bases had no gene match. In germline, CDR1 is LGHNA, CDR2 YSLEER. The CDR3, as DNA: TGCGCCAGCAGCCTCGGACTAGCGGGGGCGTCTGGGGCCAACGTCCTGACTTTC. Translation: CASSLGLAGASGANVLTF.

The genes are TRBV7-8 and TRBJ1-1; D perhaps matches TRBD1 (6 bases). The CDR3 has 14 residues. In germline, CDR1 is SGHVS, CDR2 FQNEAQ. V lost 2 bases, J lost 2 bases, and 9 bases lay in between. The CDR3 DNA sequence: TGTGCCAGCAGCTTATTGGACAGCAACACTGAAGCTTTCTTT. Its protein is CASSLLDSNTEAFF.

The CDR3 loop reads CASSDGSGGAVTKNIQYF. DNA for the CDR3: TGTGCCAGCAGTGATGGTAGCGGGGGGGCCGTGACCAAAAACATTCAGTACTTC. V usage is TRBV2 and J usage is TRBJ2-4; 11 bases fit TRBD2. This CDR3 is built from 18 residues. Germline V CDR1 and CDR2: SNHLY, FYNNEI. V shed 3 bases, J shed 2 bases, and the junction held 9 bases outside the gene matches.

A remark on this clone: At one boundary the junction diverges from the germline segment, which might be a read error. CDR3 sequence (DNA): TGTGCCAGCCCCCCCAGCGGGACTCCCTTT. Protein: CASPPSGTPF. The J gene is TRBJ1-6, the V gene TRBV6-1; D possibly corresponds to TRBD1 (5 bases). Germline values: CDR1 MNHNS, CDR2 SASEGT. The CDR3 consists of 10 residues.

CDR3 residues: CASSQATSMNTEAFF. DNA for the CDR3: TGCGCCAGCAGCCAAGCCACAAGTATGAACACTGAAGCTTTCTTT. The J gene is TRBJ1-1, the V gene TRBV4-3; D call uncertain. From germline, CDR1 is LGHNA and CDR2 YSLEER. The V and J ends lost 1 base and 0 bases respectively, with 9 bases between them. The CDR3 loop spans 15 amino acids.

This sequence joins TRBV5-4 and TRBJ1-2; 8 positions match TRBD1. This CDR3 has 15 amino acids. J was trimmed by 6 bases and V by 3 bases; bases with no gene match: 10. Germline CDR1 SGHNT, CDR2 YYREEE (reference sequence). In DNA, the CDR3 is TGTGCCAGCAGCTACGACAGGGGAGGGTTTCATGGCTACACCTTC. Translation gives CASSYDRGGFHGYTF.

The J gene is TRBJ2-1, the V gene TRBV27, with a possible D match to TRBD2 (6 bases). Trimming removed 4 bases from V and 5 bases from J, with 9 bases in between. The CDR3 runs to 13 residues. The V gene's germline CDR1 is MNHEY and CDR2 SMNVEV (reference sequence). The CDR3 DNA reads TGTGCCAGCAGTTCGTGGGGGGACAATGAGCAGTTCTTC. It encodes CASSSWGDNEQFF.

This rearrangement joins TRBV27 to TRBJ2-2; D is unresolved. Germline V gives CDR1 MNHEY, CDR2 SMNVEV (reference sequence). The ends were cut back, 3 bases at V and 1 base at J, with 3 bases in the middle. This CDR3 has 13 amino acids. The CDR3 DNA reads TGTGCCAGCAGTTTCGGGAACACCGGGGAGCTGTTTTTT. This sequence encodes CASSFGNTGELFF.

The chain uses TRBV19 and TRBJ1-5; tentatively, D is TRBD1 (5 bases). The V and J ends lost 1 base and 7 bases respectively, with 8 bases between them. Germline V gives CDR1 LNHDA, CDR2 SQIVND (reference sequence). The CDR3 has 13 residues. The CDR3 DNA reads as TGTGCCAGTAGTATAGTCGGGGGACAGCCCCAGCATTTT. Translation gives CASSIVGGQPQHF.

The genes are TRBV7-9 and TRBJ1-2; maybe TRBD1 (5 bases). Trimming cost V 5 bases and J 4 bases, with 20 bases left between them. This CDR3 contains 16 residues. CDR1 SEHNR and CDR2 FQNEAQ come from the germline V gene (reference sequence). CDR3 sequence (DNA): TGTGCCAGCAGCACCTCCCTCGGGGGTCCTATCTATGGCTACACCTTC. Amino acids: CASSTSLGGPIYGYTF.

V and J are TRBV7-2 and TRBJ2-1; TRBD2 might be the D (5 bases). V lost 5 bases and J lost 5, with 16 bases in between. The CDR3 sequence is 15 residues long. Germline CDR1 and CDR2: SGHTA and FQGNSA. CDR3 residues: CASSNGFRGDNEQFF. The CDR3 region has the DNA TGTGCCAGCAGCAACGGGTTTCGGGGAGACAATGAGCAGTTCTTC.

CDR3 in amino acids: CAWSGTTFGNTIYF. DNA of the CDR3: TGTGCCTGGAGTGGTACCACATTTGGAAACACCATATATTTT. The V call is TRBV30, the J call TRBJ1-3; D ambiguous. The CDR3 has 14 amino acids. Germline loops: CDR1 GTSNPN, CDR2 SVGIG (reference sequence). Trimming cost V 1 base and J 3 bases, with 10 bases left between them. The full variable domain, completed using reference TRBV30 and TRBJ1-3, is SQTIHQWPATLVQPVGSPLSLECTVEGTSNPNLYWYRQAAGRGLQLLFYSVGIGQISSEVPQNLSASRPQDRQFILSSKKLLLSDSGFYLCAWSGTTFGNTIYFGEGSWLTVV.

The rearrangement uses TRBV6-1 and TRBJ2-7; 10 bases align to TRBD1. Germline CDR1 MNHNS, CDR2 SASEGT. With V trimmed by 7 bases and J by 2 bases, 2 bases remained unmatched. This CDR3 region has 13 residues. CDR3 protein: CASIGTGAYEQYF. The CDR3 nucleotides read TGTGCCAGCATCGGGACAGGGGCCTACGAGCAGTACTTC.

The J gene is TRBJ1-1, the V gene TRBV18; D gene ambiguous. With 1 base removed from V and 7 bases from J, the gap between germline ends came to 10 bases. CDR3 size: 13 residues. From germline, CDR1 is KGHSH and CDR2 LQKENI. CDR3 DNA sequence: TGTGCCAGCTCACCACTTGTGGAGATTGAAGCTTTCTTT. Translation gives CASSPLVEIEAFF.

This sequence joins TRBV5-1 and TRBJ1-1; D may be TRBD1 (6 bases). This CDR3 region has 15 residues. V lost 1 base and J lost 4, with 14 bases in between. Per the germline V gene, CDR1 is SGHRS and CDR2 is YFSETQ. The CDR3 spells CASSLKSGDGTEAFF. The CDR3 region has the DNA TGCGCCAGCAGCTTGAAGTCAGGGGATGGCACTGAAGCTTTCTTT.

This clone occurred once. CDR3 region: CASSQDPNRDYGYTF. CDR3 DNA sequence: TGCGCCAGCAGCCAAGATCCGAACAGGGACTATGGCTACACCTTC. The chain employs TRBV4-1 and TRBJ1-2; the D gene is possibly TRBD1 (6 bases). Trimming cost V 0 bases and J 3 bases, with 11 bases left between them. The CDR3 spans 15 residues. CDR1 is MGHRA, CDR2 YSYEKL, per germline.

The chain is built from TRBV7-6 and TRBJ2-2; TRBD1 matches 9 bases. The J segment lost 4 bases and the V segment lost 5 bases, leaving 11 bases of the junction unmatched. Germline V lookup: CDR1 SGHVS, CDR2 FNYEAQ. This CDR3 region has 17 residues. CDR3 amino acids: CASSPEPDRGGTGELFF. The DNA of the CDR3 is TGTGCCAGCAGCCCCGAGCCGGACAGGGGCGGCACCGGGGAGCTGTTTTTT.

This clone was detected once. This CDR3 is CASSLTGLNSYGYTF. In DNA, the CDR3 is TGTGCCAGCAGCTTGACAGGTCTAAATAGCTATGGCTACACCTTC. V and J are TRBV7-2 and TRBJ1-2, with D possibly TRBD1 on 6 matching bases. The CDR3 covers 15 residues. V was cut by 3 bases and J by 4 bases, with 15 bases left in between. Germline V CDR1 and CDR2: SGHTA, FQGNSA.

This clone has a single count. J is TRBJ1-2 and V is TRBV6-1; TRBD1 might be the D (6 bases). Germline V lookup: CDR1 MNHNS, CDR2 SASEGT. V was pared by 7 bases and J by 4 bases, with 19 bases between. This CDR3 has 15 residues. CDR3 bases: TGTGCCAGCACTCGATCCCGCAGGGGATCCTATGGCTACACCTTC. Translation gives CASTRSRRGSYGYTF.

The V and J genes are TRBV4-2 and TRBJ1-4; D not resolved. The V gene lost 0 bases and the J gene lost 8 bases, with 16 bases spanning the gap. The length of the CDR3 is 16 residues. Germline V lookup: CDR1 LGHNA, CDR2 YNFKEQ. In DNA, the CDR3 is TGTGCCAGCAGCCAAGACCGTACCCTTGCTAGCGAAAAACTGTTTTTT. This gives the protein CASSQDRTLASEKLFF.

The rearrangement links TRBV29-1 to TRBJ2-7; D possibly corresponds to TRBD1 (6 bases). Germline CDR1 reads SQVTM; CDR2 reads ANQGSEA. V was clipped by 6 bases and J by 0 bases, with 12 bases between them. This CDR3 has 13 amino acids. The CDR3 here is CSVMGTHSYEQYF. CDR3 DNA: TGCAGCGTAATGGGGACACACTCCTACGAGCAGTACTTC.

CDR3 nucleotides: TGTGCCAGCAGCTTGGAACTAGCGGGGGGAACAGATACGCAGTATTTT. It specifies CASSLELAGGTDTQYF. The chain links TRBV5-6 to TRBJ2-3; TRBD2 aligns across 12 bases. From germline, CDR1 is SGHDT and CDR2 YYEEEE. The CDR3 consists of 16 residues. The V gene end was trimmed by 0 bases and the J gene end by 3 bases; junction bases not matched to a gene: 2.

The J gene is TRBJ2-3, the V gene TRBV27, with D maybe TRBD2 (5 bases). The germline V gene encodes CDR1 MNHEY and CDR2 SMNVEV (reference sequence). CDR3 length equals 14 residues. V lost 3 bases and J lost 2, with 9 bases in between. The CDR3 protein is CASSLGGFTDTQYF. In nucleotides, the CDR3 is TGTGCCAGCAGTTTGGGCGGGTTCACAGATACGCAGTATTTT.

This sequence joins TRBV5-1 and TRBJ1-2; 10 bases map to TRBD1. This CDR3 region has 15 residues. Germline V lookup: CDR1 SGHRS, CDR2 YFSETQ. V lost 2 bases to trimming and J lost 5 bases; unmatched junction nucleotides: 6. The CDR3 coding sequence is TGCGCCAGCAGCTTCGTAGGGGGACAGGGGTATGGCTACACCTTC. Translation gives CASSFVGGQGYGYTF.

The chain is built from TRBV4-2 and TRBJ2-3; D uncertain. This CDR3 is built from 17 residues. Looked up from germline, CDR1 is LGHNA and CDR2 is YNFKEQ. The V end was cut by 0 bases, the J end by 0 bases, with 13 bases between. CDR3 residues: CASSQDRNYASTDTQYF. CDR3 nucleotide sequence: TGTGCCAGCAGCCAAGATCGTAACTACGCTAGCACAGATACGCAGTATTTT.

The chain uses TRBV9 and TRBJ2-2; weak D call: TRBD2 (6 bases). The CDR3 length is 15 residues. Trimming took off 3 bases at V and 4 bases at J, with 13 bases between the two ends. The germline V gene encodes CDR1 SGDLS and CDR2 YYNGEE. The CDR3 protein is CASSARLGVTGELFF. The CDR3 region has the DNA TGTGCCAGCAGCGCCCGACTAGGGGTCACCGGGGAGCTGTTTTTT.

CDR3 nucleotides: TGTGCCAGCAGCTTCCTCCGCCAGGCCCAAGAGACCCAGTACTTC. Its protein is CASSFLRQAQETQYF. The rearrangement uses TRBV13 and TRBJ2-5; the D is unclear. CDR1 is PRHDT, CDR2 FYEKMQ, per germline (reference sequence). V was pared by 3 bases and J by 1 base, with 12 bases between. CDR3 length equals 15 residues.